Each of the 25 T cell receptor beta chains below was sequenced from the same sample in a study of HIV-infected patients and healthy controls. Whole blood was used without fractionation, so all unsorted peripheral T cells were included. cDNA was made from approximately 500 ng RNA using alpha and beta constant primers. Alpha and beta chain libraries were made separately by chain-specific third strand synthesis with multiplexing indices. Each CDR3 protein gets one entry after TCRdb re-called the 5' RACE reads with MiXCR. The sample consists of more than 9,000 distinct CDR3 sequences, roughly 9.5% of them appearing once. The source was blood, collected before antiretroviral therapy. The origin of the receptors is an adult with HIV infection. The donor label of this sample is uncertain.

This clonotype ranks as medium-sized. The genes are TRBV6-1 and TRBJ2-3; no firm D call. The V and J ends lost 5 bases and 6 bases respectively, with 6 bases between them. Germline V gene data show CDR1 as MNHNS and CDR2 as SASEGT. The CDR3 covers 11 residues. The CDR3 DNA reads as TGTGCCAGCAGTCTTCCTGATACGCAGTATTTT. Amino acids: CASSLPDTQYF.

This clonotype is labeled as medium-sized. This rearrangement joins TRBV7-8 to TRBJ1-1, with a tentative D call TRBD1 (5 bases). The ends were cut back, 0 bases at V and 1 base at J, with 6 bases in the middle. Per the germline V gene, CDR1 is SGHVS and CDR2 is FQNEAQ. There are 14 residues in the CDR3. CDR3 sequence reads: CASSLAGRNTEAFF. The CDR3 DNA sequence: TGTGCCAGCAGCTTAGCGGGACGGAACACTGAAGCTTTCTTT.

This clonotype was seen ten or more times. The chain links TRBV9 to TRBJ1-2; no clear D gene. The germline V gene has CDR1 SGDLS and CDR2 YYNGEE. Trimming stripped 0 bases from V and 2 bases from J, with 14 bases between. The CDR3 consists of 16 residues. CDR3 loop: CASSVGLTGANYGYTF. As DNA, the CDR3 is TGTGCCAGCAGCGTAGGTTTAACCGGCGCGAACTATGGCTACACCTTC.

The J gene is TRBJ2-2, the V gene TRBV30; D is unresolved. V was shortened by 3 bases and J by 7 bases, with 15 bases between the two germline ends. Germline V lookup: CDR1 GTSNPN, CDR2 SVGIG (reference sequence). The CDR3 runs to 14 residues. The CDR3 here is CAWSGDHQYGELFF. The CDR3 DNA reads TGTGCCTGGAGCGGAGACCACCAATACGGGGAGCTGTTTTTT.

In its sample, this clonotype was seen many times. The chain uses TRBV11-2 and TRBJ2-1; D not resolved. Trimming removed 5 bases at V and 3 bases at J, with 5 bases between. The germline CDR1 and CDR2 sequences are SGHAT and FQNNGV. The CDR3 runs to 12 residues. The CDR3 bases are TGTGCCAGCAGCAGGGACTACAATGAGCAGTTCTTC. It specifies CASSRDYNEQFF.

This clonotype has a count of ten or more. As DNA, the CDR3 is TGTGCCAGCAGCGCGGCGGGGTTTGGAAAACTGTTTTTT. Encoded protein: CASSAAGFGKLFF. The chain joins TRBV11-3 to TRBJ1-4; no clear D gene. CDR1 is SGHNT and CDR2 is YENEEA in the germline V gene. The V end was cut by 5 bases, the J end by 10 bases, with 14 bases between. The CDR3 is 13 amino acids.

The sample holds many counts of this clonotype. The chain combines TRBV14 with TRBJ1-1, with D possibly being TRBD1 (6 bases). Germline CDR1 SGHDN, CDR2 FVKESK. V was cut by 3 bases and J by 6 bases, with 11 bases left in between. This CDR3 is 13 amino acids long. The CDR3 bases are TGTGCCAGCAGCCAGATACAGGGAGCTGAAGCTTTCTTT. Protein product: CASSQIQGAEAFF.

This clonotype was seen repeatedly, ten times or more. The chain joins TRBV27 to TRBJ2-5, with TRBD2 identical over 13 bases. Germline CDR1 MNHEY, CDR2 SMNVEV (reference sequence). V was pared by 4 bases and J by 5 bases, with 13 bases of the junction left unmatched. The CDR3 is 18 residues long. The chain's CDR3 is CASSSVPPGLAGFETQYF. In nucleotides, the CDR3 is TGTGCCAGCAGTTCGGTACCGCCGGGACTAGCGGGGTTTGAGACCCAGTACTTC.

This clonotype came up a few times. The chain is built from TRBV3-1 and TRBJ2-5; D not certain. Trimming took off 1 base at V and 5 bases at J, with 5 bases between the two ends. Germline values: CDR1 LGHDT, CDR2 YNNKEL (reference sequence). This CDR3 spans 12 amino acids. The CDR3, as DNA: TGTGCCAGCAGCCAAGTGTCGGAGACCCAGTACTTC. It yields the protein CASSQVSETQYF.

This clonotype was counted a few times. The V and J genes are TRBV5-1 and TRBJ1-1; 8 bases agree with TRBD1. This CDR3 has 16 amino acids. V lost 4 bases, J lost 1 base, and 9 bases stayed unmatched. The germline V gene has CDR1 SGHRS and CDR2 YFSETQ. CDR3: CASSAAGTGGNTEAFF. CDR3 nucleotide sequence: TGCGCCAGCAGCGCGGCAGGGACAGGAGGGAACACTGAAGCTTTCTTT.

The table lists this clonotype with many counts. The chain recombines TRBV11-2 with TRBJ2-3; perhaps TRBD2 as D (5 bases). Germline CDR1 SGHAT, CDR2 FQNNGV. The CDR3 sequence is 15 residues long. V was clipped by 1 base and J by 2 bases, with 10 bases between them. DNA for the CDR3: TGTGCCAGCAGCTTAGCCGGCGGGTACACAGATACGCAGTATTTT. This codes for CASSLAGGYTDTQYF.

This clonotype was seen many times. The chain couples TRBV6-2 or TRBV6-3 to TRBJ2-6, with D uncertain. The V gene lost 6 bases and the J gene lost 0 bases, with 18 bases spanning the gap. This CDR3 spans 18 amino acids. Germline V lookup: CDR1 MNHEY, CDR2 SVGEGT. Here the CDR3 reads CASRKLSYVASGANVLTF. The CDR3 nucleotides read TGTGCCAGCAGGAAGTTGTCCTATGTCGCCTCTGGGGCCAACGTCCTGACTTTC.

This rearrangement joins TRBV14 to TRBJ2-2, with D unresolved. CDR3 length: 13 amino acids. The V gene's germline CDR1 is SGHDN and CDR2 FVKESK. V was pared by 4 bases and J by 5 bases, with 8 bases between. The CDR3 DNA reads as TGTGCCAGCAGCCTAATAGAGACCGGGGAGCTGTTTTTT. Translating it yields CASSLIETGELFF.

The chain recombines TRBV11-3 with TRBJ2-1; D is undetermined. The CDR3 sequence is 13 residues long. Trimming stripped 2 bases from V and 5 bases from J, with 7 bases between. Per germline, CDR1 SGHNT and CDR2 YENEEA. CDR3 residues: CASSLSGDNEQFF. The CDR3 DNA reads TGTGCCAGCAGCTTATCTGGGGACAATGAGCAGTTCTTC.

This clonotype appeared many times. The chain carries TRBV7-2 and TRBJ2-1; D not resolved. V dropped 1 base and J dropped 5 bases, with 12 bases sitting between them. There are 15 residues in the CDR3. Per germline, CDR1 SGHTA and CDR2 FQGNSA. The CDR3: CASSLGARLDNEQFF. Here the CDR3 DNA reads TGTGCCAGCAGCTTAGGGGCTCGACTTGACAATGAGCAGTTCTTC.

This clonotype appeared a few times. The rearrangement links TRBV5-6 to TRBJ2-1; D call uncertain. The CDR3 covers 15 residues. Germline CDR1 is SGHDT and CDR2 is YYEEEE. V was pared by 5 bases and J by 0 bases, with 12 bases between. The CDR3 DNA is TGTGCCAGCAGGGTTGGCGTGAGCTCCTACAATGAGCAGTTCTTC. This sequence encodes CASRVGVSSYNEQFF.

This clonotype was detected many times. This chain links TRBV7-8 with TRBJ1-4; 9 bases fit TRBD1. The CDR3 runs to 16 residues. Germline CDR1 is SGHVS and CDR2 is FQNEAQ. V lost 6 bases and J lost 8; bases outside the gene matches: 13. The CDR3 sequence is CASSPGVGTGREKLFF. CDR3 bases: TGTGCCAGCAGTCCCGGAGTGGGGACAGGGAGGGAAAAACTGTTTTTT.

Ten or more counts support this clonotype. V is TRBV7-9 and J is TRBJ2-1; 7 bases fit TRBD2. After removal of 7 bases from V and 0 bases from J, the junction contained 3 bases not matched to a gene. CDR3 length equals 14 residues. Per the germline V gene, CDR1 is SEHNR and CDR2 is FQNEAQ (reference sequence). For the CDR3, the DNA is TGTGCCAGCATCCGGGGGGACTCCTACAATGAGCAGTTCTTC. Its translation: CASIRGDSYNEQFF.

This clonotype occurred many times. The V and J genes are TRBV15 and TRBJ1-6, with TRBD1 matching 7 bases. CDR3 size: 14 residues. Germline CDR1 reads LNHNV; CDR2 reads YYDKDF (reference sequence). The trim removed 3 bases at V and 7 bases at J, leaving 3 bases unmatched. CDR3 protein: CATSSRDRNSPLHF. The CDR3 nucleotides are TGTGCCACCAGCAGCCGGGACAGAAATTCACCCCTCCACTTT.

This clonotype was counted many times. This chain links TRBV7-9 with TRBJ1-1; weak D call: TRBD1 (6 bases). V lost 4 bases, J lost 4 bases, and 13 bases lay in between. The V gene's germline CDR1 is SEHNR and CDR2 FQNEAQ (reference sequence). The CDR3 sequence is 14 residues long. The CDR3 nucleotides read TGTGCCAGCAGCTCCTCAGGGGCGACCACTGAAGCTTTCTTT. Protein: CASSSSGATTEAFF.

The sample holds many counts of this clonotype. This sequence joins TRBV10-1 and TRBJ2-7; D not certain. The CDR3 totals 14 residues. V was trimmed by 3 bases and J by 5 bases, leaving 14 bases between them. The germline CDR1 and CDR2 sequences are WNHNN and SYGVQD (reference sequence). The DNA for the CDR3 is TGCGCCAGCAGTGATGAGTTCGGTCCTAACGAGCAGTACTTC. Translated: CASSDEFGPNEQYF.

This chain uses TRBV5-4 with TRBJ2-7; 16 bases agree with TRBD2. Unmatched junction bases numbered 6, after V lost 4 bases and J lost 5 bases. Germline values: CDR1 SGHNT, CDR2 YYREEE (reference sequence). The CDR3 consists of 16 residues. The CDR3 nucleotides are TGTGCCAGCAGCGCACCGGGACTAGCGGGAGGGGACGAGCAGTACTTC. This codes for CASSAPGLAGGDEQYF.

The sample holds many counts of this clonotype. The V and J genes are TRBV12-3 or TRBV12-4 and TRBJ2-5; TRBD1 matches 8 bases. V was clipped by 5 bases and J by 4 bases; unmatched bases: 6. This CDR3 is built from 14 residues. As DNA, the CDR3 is TGTGCCAGCAGTGGCTCAGACAGGGGAGAGACCCAGTACTTC. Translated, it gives CASSGSDRGETQYF.

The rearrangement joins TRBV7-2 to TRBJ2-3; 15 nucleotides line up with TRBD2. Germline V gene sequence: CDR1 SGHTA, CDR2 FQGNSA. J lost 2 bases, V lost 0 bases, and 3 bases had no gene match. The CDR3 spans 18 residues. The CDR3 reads CASSLAGLAGGYTDTQYF. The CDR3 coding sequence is TGTGCCAGCAGCTTAGCTGGACTAGCGGGGGGGTACACAGATACGCAGTATTTT. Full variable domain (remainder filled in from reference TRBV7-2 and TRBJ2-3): GAGVSQSPSNKVTEKGKDVELRCDPISGHTALYWYRQSLGQGLEFLIYFQGNSAPDKSGLPSDRFSAERTGGSVSTLTIQRTQQEDSAVYLCASSLAGLAGGYTDTQYFGPGTRLTVL.

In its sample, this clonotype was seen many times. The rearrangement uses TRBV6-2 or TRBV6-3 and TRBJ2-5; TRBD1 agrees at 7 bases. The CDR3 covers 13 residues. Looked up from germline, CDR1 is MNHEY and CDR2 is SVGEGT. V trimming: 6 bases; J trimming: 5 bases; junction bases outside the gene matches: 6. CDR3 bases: TGTGCCAGCAGGACAGGGTACTCCGAGACCCAGTACTTC. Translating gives CASRTGYSETQYF.